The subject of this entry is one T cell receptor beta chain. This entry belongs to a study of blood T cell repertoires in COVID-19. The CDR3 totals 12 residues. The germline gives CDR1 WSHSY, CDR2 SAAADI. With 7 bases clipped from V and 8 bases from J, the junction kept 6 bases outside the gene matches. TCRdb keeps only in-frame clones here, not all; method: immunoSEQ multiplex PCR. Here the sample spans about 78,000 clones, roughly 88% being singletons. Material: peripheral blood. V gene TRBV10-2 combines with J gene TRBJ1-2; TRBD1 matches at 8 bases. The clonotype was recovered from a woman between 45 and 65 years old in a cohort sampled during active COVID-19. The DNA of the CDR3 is TGCGCCAGCACCCAGACAGGGGTAGGCTACACCTTC. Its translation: CASTQTGVGYTF.